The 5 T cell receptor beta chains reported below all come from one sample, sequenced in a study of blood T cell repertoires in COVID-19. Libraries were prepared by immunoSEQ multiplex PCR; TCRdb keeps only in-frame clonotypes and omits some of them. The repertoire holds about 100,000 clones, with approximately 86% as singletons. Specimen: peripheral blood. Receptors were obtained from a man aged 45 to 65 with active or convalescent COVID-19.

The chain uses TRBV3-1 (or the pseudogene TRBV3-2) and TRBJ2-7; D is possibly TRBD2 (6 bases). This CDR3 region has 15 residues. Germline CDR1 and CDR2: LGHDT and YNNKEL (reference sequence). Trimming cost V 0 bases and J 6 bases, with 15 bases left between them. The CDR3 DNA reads TGTGCCAGCAGCCAAGATGACCGGGAGTGGGGCGAGCAGTACTTC. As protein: CASSQDDREWGEQYF.

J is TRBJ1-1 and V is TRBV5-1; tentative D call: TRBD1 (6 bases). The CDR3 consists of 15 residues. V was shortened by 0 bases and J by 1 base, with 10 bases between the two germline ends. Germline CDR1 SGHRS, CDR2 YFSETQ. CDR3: CASSLGQAKNTEAFF. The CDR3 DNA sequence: TGCGCCAGCAGCTTGGGACAGGCAAAGAACACTGAAGCTTTCTTT.

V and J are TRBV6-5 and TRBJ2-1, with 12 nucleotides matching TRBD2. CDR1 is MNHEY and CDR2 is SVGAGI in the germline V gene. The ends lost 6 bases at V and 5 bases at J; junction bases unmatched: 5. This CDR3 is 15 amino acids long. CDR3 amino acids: CASSPWTSGNNEQFF. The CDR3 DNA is TGTGCCAGCAGCCCGTGGACTAGCGGGAACAATGAGCAGTTCTTC.

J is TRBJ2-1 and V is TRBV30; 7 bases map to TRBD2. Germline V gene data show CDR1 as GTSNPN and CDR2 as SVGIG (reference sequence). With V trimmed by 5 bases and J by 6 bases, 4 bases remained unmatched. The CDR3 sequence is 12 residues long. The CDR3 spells CAWGIAGNEQFF. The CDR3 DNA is TGTGCCTGGGGCATAGCGGGCAATGAGCAGTTCTTC.

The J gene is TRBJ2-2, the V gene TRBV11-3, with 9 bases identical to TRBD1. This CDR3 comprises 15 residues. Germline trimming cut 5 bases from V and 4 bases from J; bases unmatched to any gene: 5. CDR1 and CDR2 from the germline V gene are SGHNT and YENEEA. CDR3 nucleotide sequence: TGTGCCAGCAGCCTTCAACAGGGGGCCACCGGGGAGCTGTTTTTT. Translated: CASSLQQGATGELFF.